This section outlines one T cell receptor beta chain sequence together with its context. The antigen remains undetermined. At one end the junction does not follow the germline gene, possibly because of a read error. This specimen belongs to a study of beta chain features in type 1 diabetes. The study, taken as a whole, reports: More deletions and fewer insertions at VDJ junctions were found in patients with type 1 diabetes.

Germline CDR1 is LGHNT and CDR2 is FRNRAP. The CDR3 totals 13 residues. The sequenced template was cDNA made from the entire isolated RNA. About 3.5 million reads per sample on average were obtained from naive, central memory and regulatory T cell samples. The method was immunoSEQ multiplex PCR; TCRdb's version includes in-frame clones alone and lacks a portion of them. The sample shows 300,000 to 350,000 clones, around 8% of them seen only once. This clonotype was obtained from a woman aged 18-29 years in good health. The chain couples TRBV12-5 to TRBJ1-5, with D unclear. Sequences were obtained from central memory CD4+ T cells from blood. The CDR3, as DNA: TGTGCTAGTGCTTTGGAGGGTAATCAGCCCCAGCATTTT. Encoded protein: CASALEGNQPQHF. The whole variable domain, filled in from reference TRBV12-5 and TRBJ1-5, reads DARVTQTPRHKVTEMGQEVTMRCQPILGHNTVFWYRQTMMQGLELLAYFRNRAPLDDSGMPKDRFSAEMPDATLATLKIQPSEPRDSAVYFCASALEGNQPQHFGDGTRLSIL.